The 28 T cell receptor beta chains in this list originate from one sample, sequenced in a study of technical replicates of blood from several donors. Here immunoSEQ multiplex PCR was the method, and the copy in TCRdb shows in-frame clones only, minus some. This repertoire shows around 80,000 clones, 94% found once; its top ten account for about 0.4%. Material for sequencing was T cells isolated from PBMCs. Receptors were obtained from a human donor in good health.

The V and J genes are TRBV4-3 and TRBJ1-2; D is uncertain. There are 15 residues in the CDR3. V lost 0 bases to trimming and J lost 2 bases, with 10 bases between them. Germline lookup yields CDR1 LGHNA and CDR2 YSLEER. CDR3 sequence: CASSQDHAGNYGYTF. CDR3 nucleotide sequence: TGCGCCAGCAGCCAAGATCACGCGGGGAACTATGGCTACACCTTC.

The chain carries TRBV29-1 and TRBJ2-2; TRBD1 matches at 9 bases. The germline CDR1 and CDR2 sequences are SQVTM and ANQGSEA. V shed 1 base and J 4 bases; nucleotides not matched to a gene: 10. The CDR3 loop spans 17 amino acids. The CDR3 reads CSVEAMTGGKVTGELFF. In nucleotides, the CDR3 is TGCAGCGTTGAAGCCATGACAGGGGGGAAGGTCACCGGGGAGCTGTTTTTT.

V gene TRBV6-6 combines with J gene TRBJ2-2; D remains ambiguous. V shed 11 bases and J shed 1 base, with 5 bases lying between them. The CDR3 is 11 residues long. Germline V gene sequence: CDR1 MNHNY, CDR2 SVGAGI (reference sequence). CDR3 loop: CAGGNTGELFF. CDR3 in DNA: TGTGCCGGCGGGAACACCGGGGAGCTGTTTTTT.

This rearrangement joins TRBV5-4 to TRBJ1-1; possible D gene TRBD1, 5 bases. The CDR3 totals 15 residues. V was trimmed by 4 bases and J by 1 base, leaving 14 bases between them. Germline loops: CDR1 SGHNT, CDR2 YYREEE (reference sequence). CDR3 loop: CASSRGTTKNTEAFF. CDR3 sequence (DNA): TGTGCCAGCAGCCGCGGGACTACTAAGAACACTGAAGCTTTCTTT.

This clone was detected once. CDR3 coding DNA: TGTGCCAGCAGCATCACAAGGGGGCAAGGGAACACTGAAGCTTTCTTT. Its protein is CASSITRGQGNTEAFF. The V call is TRBV28, the J call TRBJ1-1; the match to TRBD1 covers 7 bases. The V segment lost 6 bases and the J segment 1 base; nucleotides outside the gene matches: 11. The CDR3 sequence is 16 residues long. The V gene's germline CDR1 is MDHEN and CDR2 SYDVKM.

The genes are TRBV28 and TRBJ2-7; D unresolved. The CDR3 runs 15 residues. Trimming pared 3 bases from V and 1 base from J, leaving 13 bases between. Germline V lookup: CDR1 MDHEN, CDR2 SYDVKM. CDR3 protein: CASSFPAGGSYEQYF. CDR3 sequence (DNA): TGTGCCAGCAGTTTTCCCGCAGGTGGGTCCTACGAGCAGTACTTC. Together with reference TRBV28 and TRBJ2-7, the CDR3 gives the full variable domain: DVKVTQSSRYLVKRTGEKVFLECVQDMDHENMFWYRQDPGLGLRLIYFSYDVKMKEKGDIPEGYSVSREKKERFSLILESASTNQTSMYLCASSFPAGGSYEQYFGPGTRLTVT.

The chain joins TRBV7-2 to TRBJ1-2; maybe TRBD1 (5 bases). Looked up from germline, CDR1 is SGHTA and CDR2 is FQGNSA. The V gene lost 3 bases and the J gene lost 2 bases, with 7 bases spanning the gap. This CDR3 region has 13 residues. The CDR3 spells CASSFNRNYGYTF. The CDR3 DNA reads TGTGCCAGCAGCTTTAACAGGAACTATGGCTACACCTTC.

V is TRBV19 and J is TRBJ1-4; D uncertain. The V gene's germline CDR1 is LNHDA and CDR2 SQIVND (reference sequence). Trimming removed 0 bases at V and 11 bases at J, with 16 bases between. This CDR3 region has 15 residues. This chain's CDR3 is CASSIEGGFSGKLFF. In DNA, the CDR3 is TGTGCCAGTAGTATAGAGGGCGGGTTCAGTGGGAAACTGTTTTTT. Looking up the rest from reference TRBV19 and TRBJ1-4 gives the full variable domain: DGGITQSPKYLFRKEGQNVTLSCEQNLNHDAMYWYRQDPGQGLRLIYYSQIVNDFQKGDIAEGYSVSREKKESFPLTVTSAQKNPTAFYLCASSIEGGFSGKLFFGSGTQLSVL.

V usage is TRBV9 and J usage is TRBJ2-3; D gene ambiguous. The germline V and J ends were trimmed by 1 base and 2 bases, with 8 bases remaining between them. The CDR3 contains 14 residues. Per the germline V gene, CDR1 is SGDLS and CDR2 is YYNGEE. For the CDR3, the DNA is TGTGCCAGCAGCGTAAGTGGCCTCACAGATACGCAGTATTTT. It specifies CASSVSGLTDTQYF.

The chain couples TRBV7-2 to TRBJ2-7; TRBD2 matches 10 bases. V was clipped by 1 base and J by 3 bases; unmatched bases: 9. Germline lookup yields CDR1 SGHTA and CDR2 FQGNSA. There are 17 residues in the CDR3. CDR3: CASSLEYWTSGNYEQYF. CDR3 DNA sequence: TGTGCCAGCAGCTTAGAATATTGGACTAGCGGAAACTACGAGCAGTACTTC.

There are a few counts of this clone. The chain carries TRBV28 and TRBJ1-1; no reliable D call. The V end lost 3 bases, the J end lost 6 bases, and 8 bases lay between the germline ends. This CDR3 is built from 12 residues. From germline, CDR1 is MDHEN and CDR2 SYDVKM. The CDR3 bases are TGTGCCAGCAGTTTGTCAAACTCTGAAGCTTTCTTT. Protein: CASSLSNSEAFF.

V usage is TRBV5-1 and J usage is TRBJ2-7; 7 bases match TRBD1. Germline loops: CDR1 SGHRS, CDR2 YFSETQ. The CDR3 is 14 residues long. With 0 bases clipped from V and 0 bases from J, the junction kept 0 bases outside the gene matches. The CDR3 reads CASSLGDSSYEQYF. The DNA for the CDR3 is TGCGCCAGCAGCTTGGGGGACAGCTCCTACGAGCAGTACTTC. Supplemented by reference TRBV5-1 and TRBJ2-7, the full variable domain reads KAGVTQTPRYLIKTRGQQVTLSCSPISGHRSVSWYQQTPGQGLQFLFEYFSETQRNKGNFPGRFSGRQFSNSRSEMNVSTLELGDSALYLCASSLGDSSYEQYFGPGTRLTVT.

The J gene is TRBJ1-1, the V gene TRBV9; D possibly corresponds to TRBD1 (6 bases). There are 13 residues in the CDR3. V was clipped by 3 bases and J by 4 bases, with 10 bases between them. Looked up from germline, CDR1 is SGDLS and CDR2 is YYNGEE. The CDR3 here is CASSGTGTTEAFF. The CDR3 bases are TGTGCCAGCAGCGGTACAGGGACCACTGAAGCTTTCTTT. Filled out from reference TRBV9 and TRBJ1-1, the complete variable domain reads DSGVTQTPKHLITATGQRVTLRCSPRSGDLSVYWYQQSLDQGLQFLIQYYNGEERAKGNILERFSAQQFPDLHSELNLSSLELGDSALYFCASSGTGTTEAFFGQGTRLTVV.

This chain links TRBV29-1 with TRBJ1-1; TRBD1 is a possible D gene (6 bases). Trimming removed 7 bases at V and 7 bases at J, with 19 bases between. The CDR3 has 13 residues. Germline assignment: CDR1 SQVTM and CDR2 ANQGSEA. CDR3 sequence (DNA): TGCAGCGGAACGAAACAGGGAAGGGGTGAAGCTTTCTTT. This sequence encodes CSGTKQGRGEAFF.

The V call is TRBV19, the J call TRBJ2-7; weak D call: TRBD1 (5 bases). Germline CDR1 reads LNHDA; CDR2 reads SQIVND (reference sequence). The CDR3 is 13 residues long. V lost 5 bases to trimming and J lost 3 bases, with 11 bases between them. In nucleotides, the CDR3 is TGTGCCAGTAGTCTCGACAGTAACTACGAGCAGTACTTC. It specifies CASSLDSNYEQYF. The full variable domain, rest sourced from reference TRBV19 and TRBJ2-7, is DGGITQSPKYLFRKEGQNVTLSCEQNLNHDAMYWYRQDPGQGLRLIYYSQIVNDFQKGDIAEGYSVSREKKESFPLTVTSAQKNPTAFYLCASSLDSNYEQYFGPGTRLTVT.

The chain links TRBV7-9 to TRBJ1-2; 8 bases are shared with TRBD1. This CDR3 is 15 amino acids long. Germline V gives CDR1 SEHNR, CDR2 FQNEAQ (reference sequence). After removal of 1 base from V and 8 bases from J, the junction contained 9 bases not matched to a gene. DNA for the CDR3: TGTGCCAGCAGCTTAGGGACAGGGAATTGGGAAGGCTACACCTTC. Protein: CASSLGTGNWEGYTF.

The chain joins TRBV19 to TRBJ1-3, with 7 bases identical to TRBD1. Germline CDR1 and CDR2: LNHDA and SQIVND (reference sequence). V dropped 7 bases and J dropped 2; count of bases not matched to a gene: 2. The CDR3 covers 13 residues. The DNA of the CDR3 is TGTGCCAGTACAGACAGGGCTGGAAACACCATATATTTT. This translates into CASTDRAGNTIYF.

The rearrangement joins TRBV5-4 to TRBJ2-3; maybe TRBD1 (5 bases). The CDR3 spans 15 residues. Germline CDR1 is SGHNT and CDR2 is YYREEE (reference sequence). V was clipped by 0 bases and J by 1 base, with 9 bases between them. CDR3 sequence: CASSLAIQGTDTQYF. CDR3 in DNA: TGTGCCAGCAGCTTGGCGATACAGGGCACAGATACGCAGTATTTT.

This clone was counted once. The V gene is TRBV7-7, the J gene TRBJ2-2; no definite D call. Germline CDR1 reads SSHAT; CDR2 reads FNYEAQ (reference sequence). There are 14 residues in the CDR3. Trimming cost V 1 base and J 5 bases, with 8 bases left between them. CDR3 loop: CASSLDFSTGELFF. The CDR3 DNA is TGTGCCAGCAGCTTAGACTTTAGTACCGGGGAGCTGTTTTTT. Filled out from reference TRBV7-7 and TRBJ2-2, the complete variable domain reads GAGVSQSPRYKVTKRGQDVTLRCDPISSHATLYWYQQALGQGPEFLTYFNYEAQPDKSGLPSDRFSAERPEGSISTLTIQRTEQRDSAMYRCASSLDFSTGELFFGEGSRLTVL.

The V and J genes are TRBV9 and TRBJ1-1; D gene uncertain. V gave up 4 bases and J gave up 0 bases, with 4 bases separating them. The CDR3 runs 12 residues. CDR1 SGDLS and CDR2 YYNGEE come from the germline V gene. CDR3 amino acids: CASSPMNTEAFF. The DNA for the CDR3 is TGTGCCAGCAGCCCTATGAACACTGAAGCTTTCTTT.

The chain employs TRBV19 and TRBJ2-1; D may be TRBD2 (5 bases). Germline V gene data show CDR1 as LNHDA and CDR2 as SQIVND (reference sequence). There are 13 residues in the CDR3. The V and J ends lost 3 bases and 13 bases respectively, with 16 bases between them. As DNA, the CDR3 is TGTGCCAGTAGTATTCTGAGCGGAGATTCTCAGTTCTTC. Protein product: CASSILSGDSQFF. The variable domain in full, with the rest retrieved from reference TRBV19 and TRBJ2-1, is DGGITQSPKYLFRKEGQNVTLSCEQNLNHDAMYWYRQDPGQGLRLIYYSQIVNDFQKGDIAEGYSVSREKKESFPLTVTSAQKNPTAFYLCASSILSGDSQFFGPGTRLTVL.

The gene calls are TRBV7-2 and TRBJ1-5, with D possibly being TRBD1 (6 bases). Germline V gene sequence: CDR1 SGHTA, CDR2 FQGNSA. The CDR3 runs 16 residues. Trimming stripped 6 bases from V and 1 base from J, with 16 bases between. The CDR3 is CASRSGLGASNQPQHF. The CDR3 DNA is TGTGCCAGCAGATCGGGGTTGGGGGCAAGCAATCAGCCCCAGCATTTT.

This clone was seen only once. V gene TRBV7-9 combines with J gene TRBJ1-1; 12 bases agree with TRBD1. V lost 5 bases, J lost 1 base, and 5 bases stayed unmatched. The CDR3 consists of 16 residues. The V gene's germline CDR1 is SEHNR and CDR2 FQNEAQ (reference sequence). This CDR3 is CASSDRDRGPNTEAFF. CDR3 in DNA: TGTGCCAGCAGCGACCGGGACAGGGGGCCGAACACTGAAGCTTTCTTT.

V is TRBV5-6 and J is TRBJ2-2; possibly TRBD1 for D (6 bases). The germline gives CDR1 SGHDT, CDR2 YYEEEE. V was pared by 4 bases and J by 5 bases, with 15 bases between. There are 15 residues in the CDR3. The CDR3 bases are TGTGCCAGCAGCCCAATAACAGGGAGTACCGGGGAGCTGTTTTTT. Its translation: CASSPITGSTGELFF.

The gene calls are TRBV10-3 and TRBJ1-4; TRBD1 aligns across 7 bases. CDR1 and CDR2 (germline): ENHRY, SYGVKD. Trimming removed 6 bases from V and 7 bases from J; junction bases left unmatched: 5. The CDR3 is 13 amino acids. CDR3 DNA: TGTGCCATCAGGCAGACAGGGAGTGAAAAACTGTTTTTT. Amino acid sequence: CAIRQTGSEKLFF.

The chain uses TRBV10-3 and TRBJ2-5; 8 positions agree with TRBD1. CDR1 ENHRY and CDR2 SYGVKD come from the germline V gene. This CDR3 has 14 amino acids. V dropped 5 bases and J dropped 5; count of bases not matched to a gene: 7. The CDR3 is CAISPDRGDETQYF. The CDR3 coding sequence is TGTGCCATCAGTCCAGACAGGGGAGACGAGACCCAGTACTTC.

The gene calls are TRBV5-4 and TRBJ2-2, with 8 bases matching TRBD1. The ends lost 4 bases at V and 4 bases at J; junction bases unmatched: 3. Germline V gene sequence: CDR1 SGHNT, CDR2 YYREEE (reference sequence). There are 14 residues in the CDR3. The CDR3 loop reads CASSRTGSTGELFF. The CDR3 nucleotides are TGTGCCAGCAGCCGGACAGGGAGCACCGGGGAGCTGTTTTTT. Combining the CDR3 with reference TRBV5-4 and TRBJ2-2 gives the whole variable domain ETGVTQSPTHLIKTRGQQVTLRCSSQSGHNTVSWYQQALGQGPQFIFQYYREEENGRGNFPPRFSGLQFPNYSSELNVNALELDDSALYLCASSRTGSTGELFFGEGSRLTVL.

The rearrangement links TRBV6-5 to TRBJ1-5; D not certain. Trimming removed 7 bases from V and 3 bases from J, with 13 bases in between. The CDR3 contains 14 residues. CDR1 and CDR2 (germline): MNHEY, SVGAGI. CDR3 DNA sequence: TGTGCCAGCAAGGGCTCCGGGGTCAATCAGCCCCAGCATTTT. Protein product: CASKGSGVNQPQHF.